A selection of T cell receptor beta chains follows, all from one sample in a study of blood T cell repertoires in COVID-19. Repertoires were generated with immunoSEQ multiplex PCR, while TCRdb's copy carries only in-frame clones and drops some. The repertoire holds 170,000 or so clones, with approximately 90% as singletons. Sequencing was carried out using peripheral blood. Every receptor here comes from a man aged 18 to 30 who had recovered from COVID-19. Each CDR3 is given with its conserved first and last residue. The D gene is left open where the match is weak. The size of a clone is reported for some rows only, either as once, few or many, or as a class for expanded clones.

TRBV11-1,-,TRBJ1-3,-,TGTGCCAGCAGCCGGGACAAAAACTTATATTTT,CASSRDKNLYF
TRBV27,-,TRBJ2-7,TRBD1,TGTGCCAGCAGTTTAAGGACAGGGGTGGGCGAGCAGTACTTC,CASSLRTGVGEQYF
TRBV5-4,-,TRBJ2-3,TRBD2,TGTGCCAGCAGCTCTAAGCGGGAGCACACAGATACGCAGTATTTT,CASSSKREHTDTQYF
TRBV5-1,-,TRBJ2-7,TRBD2,TGCGCCAGCAGCCCTCGGACTAGCGGGAGCTACGAGCAGTACTTC,CASSPRTSGSYEQYF
TRBV4-3,-,TRBJ1-2,TRBD1,TGCGCCAGCAGCCAAGAAGGGAAGACAGGGGGCTATGGCTACACCTTC,CASSQEGKTGGYGYTF
TRBV30,-,TRBJ2-1,TRBD2,TGTGCCTGGAGTGTACTCAGGGCTAGCGGGAATGAGCAGTTCTTC,CAWSVLRASGNEQFF
TRBV5-6,-,TRBJ2-7,-,TGTGCCAGCAGCTTCAGGAATAACTACGAGCAGTACTTC,CASSFRNNYEQYF
TRBV4-1,few,TRBJ1-4,TRBD1,TGCGCCAGCGCCCGACAGGGGGATGAAAAACTGTTTTTT,CASARQGDEKLFF
TRBV2,-,TRBJ2-2,-,TGTGCCAGCAGTGGGGCTGTCTCCGGGGAGCTGTTTTTT,CASSGAVSGELFF
TRBV11-2,-,TRBJ2-7,-,TGTGCCACAGCACAGGACTCCTACGAGCAGTACTTC,CATAQDSYEQYF
TRBV29-1,-,TRBJ2-2,TRBD2,TGCAGCGTTTACAGCGGGAGGGCGAACACCGGGGAGCTGTTTTTT,CSVYSGRANTGELFF
TRBV5-6,-,TRBJ2-2,TRBD2,TGTGCCAGCAGCTTGACTAGCGGGAGGGCCGTTGGTTACACCGGGGAGCTGTTTTTT,CASSLTSGRAVGYTGELFF
TRBV30,few,TRBJ1-3,TRBD1,TGTGCCACAGGGGATGGAAACACCATATATTTT,CATGDGNTIYF
TRBV6-2/TRBV6-3,-,TRBJ2-1,TRBD1,TGTGCCAGCAGTTACAGGGACAGTGGGCAGTTCTTC,CASSYRDSGQFF
TRBV24-1,-,TRBJ2-2,TRBD1,TGTGCCACCAGTGACCGCAGGGGGTTCGACACCGGGGAGCTGTTTTTT,CATSDRRGFDTGELFF
TRBV25-1,-,TRBJ1-2,-,TGTGCCAGCAGTGAATCGGGCAGGGTTAGGGGGATTGGCTACACCTTC,CASSESGRVRGIGYTF
TRBV24-1,-,TRBJ2-2,TRBD2,TGTGCCACCAGCGGACTAGCGGGGGGCGGGGAGCTGTTTTTT,CATSGLAGGGELFF
TRBV4-2,-,TRBJ2-3,TRBD2,TGTGCCAGCAGCCAGGCTGGGTGGGCGGGGGCAGATACGCAGTATTTT,CASSQAGWAGADTQYF
TRBV6-5,-,TRBJ2-2,TRBD1,TGTGCCAGCAGTTACTGGACAGGGAACACCGGGGAGCTGTTTTTT,CASSYWTGNTGELFF
TRBV7-2,-,TRBJ1-5,-,TGTGCCAGCAGCTTAGCTGCGAGGCAGCCCCAGCATTTT,CASSLAARQPQHF
TRBV18,once,TRBJ2-6,-,TGTGCCAGCTCACTCATGACAGACGACTCTGGGGCCAACGTCCTGACTTTC,CASSLMTDDSGANVLTF
TRBV7-8,-,TRBJ1-2,TRBD1,TGTGCCAGCAGCTTTGAAAAAAAGGGGGCTGACGGCTACACCTTC,CASSFEKKGADGYTF
TRBV2,-,TRBJ2-7,TRBD2,TGTGCCAGCAGTGAACCGGGACTAGCGGGAGGGGACGAGCAGTACTTC,CASSEPGLAGGDEQYF
TRBV7-8,-,TRBJ2-3,-,TGTGCCAGCAGCTTAGCTTGGCTAGCAGAAACACCCACAGATACGCAGTATTTT,CASSLAWLAETPTDTQYF
TRBV5-1,-,TRBJ2-1,-,TGCGCCAGCACCCCCTTGGGCAGTTCTCGCAATGAGCAGTTCTTC,CASTPLGSSRNEQFF
TRBV2,-,TRBJ1-2,TRBD1,TGTGCCAGCAGTGCCCACAAGACAGGGGCGGGGAGTGGCTACACCTTC,CASSAHKTGAGSGYTF
TRBV10-3,-,TRBJ2-1,-,TGTGCCGCCGAAGACAGTAACAATGAGCAGTTCTTC,CAAEDSNNEQFF
TRBV3-1/TRBV3-2,-,TRBJ2-7,TRBD2,TGTGCCAGCAGCCAAGATGAGGGACTAGCGGTAGGCAACGAGCAGTACTTC,CASSQDEGLAVGNEQYF